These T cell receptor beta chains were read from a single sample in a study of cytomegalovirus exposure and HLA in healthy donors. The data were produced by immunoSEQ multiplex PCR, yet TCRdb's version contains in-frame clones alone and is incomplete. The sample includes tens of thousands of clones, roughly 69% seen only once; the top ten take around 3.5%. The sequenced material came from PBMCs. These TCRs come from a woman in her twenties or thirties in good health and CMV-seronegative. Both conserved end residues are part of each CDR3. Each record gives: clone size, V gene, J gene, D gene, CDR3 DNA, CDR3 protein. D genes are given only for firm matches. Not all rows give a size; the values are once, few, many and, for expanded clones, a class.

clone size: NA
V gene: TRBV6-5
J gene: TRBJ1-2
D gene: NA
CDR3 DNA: TGTGCCAGCAGTGGTAACCTTCGAGCTAACTATGGCTACACCTTC
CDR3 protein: CASSGNLRANYGYTF

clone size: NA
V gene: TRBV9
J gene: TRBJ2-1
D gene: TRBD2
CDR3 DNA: TGTGCCAGCAGCGCGGAAGGGGCTAGCGGGAGGGGAGTTGGCAATGAGCAGTTCTTC
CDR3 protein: CASSAEGASGRGVGNEQFF

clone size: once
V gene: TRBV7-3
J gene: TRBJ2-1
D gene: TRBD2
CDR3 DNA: TGTGCCAGCAACGGGACTAGCGGGAGTGATGAGCAGTTCTTC
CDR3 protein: CASNGTSGSDEQFF

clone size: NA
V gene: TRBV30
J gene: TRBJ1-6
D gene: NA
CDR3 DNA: TGTGCCTGGAGTGTGGAGGCTCGACCCCTCCACTTT
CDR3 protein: CAWSVEARPLHF

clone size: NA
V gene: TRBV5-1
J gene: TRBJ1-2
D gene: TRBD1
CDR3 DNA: TGCGCCAGCAGCTTGGGACTTCGGACAGGGGGCGACGGCTACACCTTC
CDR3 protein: CASSLGLRTGGDGYTF

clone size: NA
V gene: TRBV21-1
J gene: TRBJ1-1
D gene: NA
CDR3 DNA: TGTGCCAGCAGCAAATATTTGGAGGGGAACACTGAAGCTTTCTTT
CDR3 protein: CASSKYLEGNTEAFF

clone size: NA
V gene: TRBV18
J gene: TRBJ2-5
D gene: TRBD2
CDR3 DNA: TGTGCCAGCTCACCAAGCGTAGCGGGAGTCGGGGAGACCCAGTACTTC
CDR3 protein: CASSPSVAGVGETQYF

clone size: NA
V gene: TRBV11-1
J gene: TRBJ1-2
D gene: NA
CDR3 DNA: TGTGCCAGCAGCTTAGCAGGGGACTATGGCTACACCTTC
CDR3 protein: CASSLAGDYGYTF

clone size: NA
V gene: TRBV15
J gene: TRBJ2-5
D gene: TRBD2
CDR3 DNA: TGTGCCACCATCCGGGACTATGGAGAGACCCAGTACTTC
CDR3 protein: CATIRDYGETQYF

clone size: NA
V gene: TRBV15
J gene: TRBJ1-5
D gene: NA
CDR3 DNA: TGTGCCACCAGCAGAGAGGGCAGGAGCAATCAGCCCCAGCATTTT
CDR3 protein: CATSREGRSNQPQHF

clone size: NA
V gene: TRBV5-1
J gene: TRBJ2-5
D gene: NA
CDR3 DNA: TGCGCCAGCAGCTTGGGAGCCATTCAAGAGACCCAGTACTTC
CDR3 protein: CASSLGAIQETQYF

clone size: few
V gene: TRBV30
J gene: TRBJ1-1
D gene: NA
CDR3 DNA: TGTGCCTGGAGTGAGGACACTTTATCCCCTGAAGCTTTCTTT
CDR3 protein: CAWSEDTLSPEAFF

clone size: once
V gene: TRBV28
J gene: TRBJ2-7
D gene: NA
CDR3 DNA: TGTGCCAGCAGCCCAGGGGAAGAGGGAACCTACGAGCAGTACTTC
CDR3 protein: CASSPGEEGTYEQYF

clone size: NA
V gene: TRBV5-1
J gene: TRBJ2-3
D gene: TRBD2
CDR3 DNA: TGCGCCAGCAGCTTGCTGGGCGGGAGGACCACAGATACGCAGTATTTT
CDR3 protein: CASSLLGGRTTDTQYF

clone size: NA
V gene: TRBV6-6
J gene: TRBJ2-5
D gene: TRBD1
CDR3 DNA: TGTGCCAGCAGTTACCTGGACAGGGGAGAGGAGACCCAGTACTTC
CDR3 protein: CASSYLDRGEETQYF

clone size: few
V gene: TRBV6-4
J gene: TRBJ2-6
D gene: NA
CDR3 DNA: TGTGCCAGCAGTGTGTCAGGGGATGGGTCAGGGGCCAACGTCCTGACTTTC
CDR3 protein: CASSVSGDGSGANVLTF

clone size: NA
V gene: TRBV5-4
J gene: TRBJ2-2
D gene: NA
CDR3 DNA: TGTGCCAGCAGCTTAGTGAACACCCTGAACACCGGGGAGCTGTTTTTT
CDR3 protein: CASSLVNTLNTGELFF

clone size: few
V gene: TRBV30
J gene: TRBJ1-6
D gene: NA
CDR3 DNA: TGTGCCTGGAGTCGATTAGGGAGCTCCTATAATTCACCCCTCCACTTT
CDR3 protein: CAWSRLGSSYNSPLHF

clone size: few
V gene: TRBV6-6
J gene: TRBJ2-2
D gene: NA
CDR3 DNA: TGTGCCAGCAGTTACTCCGCGGGGGAGCTGTTTTTT
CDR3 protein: CASSYSAGELFF

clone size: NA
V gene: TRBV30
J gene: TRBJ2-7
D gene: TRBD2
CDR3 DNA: TGTGCCTGGAGGGGCGGGAGCCTTTCCTACGAGCAGTACTTC
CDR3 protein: CAWRGGSLSYEQYF

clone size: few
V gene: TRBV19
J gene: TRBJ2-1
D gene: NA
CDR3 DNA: TGTGCCAGTGCCCGCAGTTCCTACAATGAGCAGTTCTTC
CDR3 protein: CASARSSYNEQFF

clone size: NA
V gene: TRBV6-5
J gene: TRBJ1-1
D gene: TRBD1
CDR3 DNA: TGTGCCAGCAGTTACTCCGGACAGGGGTGGGACACTGAAGCTTTCTTT
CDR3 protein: CASSYSGQGWDTEAFF

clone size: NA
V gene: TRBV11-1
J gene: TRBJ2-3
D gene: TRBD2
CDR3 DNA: TGTGCCAGCAGTAGAAGCGGGAGCGCAGATACGCAGTATTTT
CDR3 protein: CASSRSGSADTQYF

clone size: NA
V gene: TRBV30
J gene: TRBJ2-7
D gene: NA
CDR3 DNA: TGTGCCTGGAGGGTCATGGGGCAGTTCTACGAGCAGTACTTC
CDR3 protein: CAWRVMGQFYEQYF

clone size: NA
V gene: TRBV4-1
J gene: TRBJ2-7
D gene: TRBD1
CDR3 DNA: TGCGCCAGCAGCGTCGGACAGGGGGCGTGGGAGCCACTATCCTACGAGCAGTACTTC
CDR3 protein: CASSVGQGAWEPLSYEQYF

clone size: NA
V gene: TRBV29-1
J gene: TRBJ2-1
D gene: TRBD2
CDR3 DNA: TGCAGCGCCGGACTAGCGGGAGGATCGAGCTCCTACAATGAGCAGTTCTTC
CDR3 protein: CSAGLAGGSSSYNEQFF

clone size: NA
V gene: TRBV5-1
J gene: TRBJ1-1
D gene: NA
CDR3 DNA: TGCGCCAGCAGCTTTTGGGACATGAACACTGAAGCTTTCTTT
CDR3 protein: CASSFWDMNTEAFF

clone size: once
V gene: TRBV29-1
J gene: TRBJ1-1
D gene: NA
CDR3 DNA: TGCAGCGTTGGGAGGGGAGGGGACACTGAAGCTTTCTTT
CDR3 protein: CSVGRGGDTEAFF

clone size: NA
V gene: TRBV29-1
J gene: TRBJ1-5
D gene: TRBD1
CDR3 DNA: TGCAGCGTTGAAGCCACTACAGACAGGGAGATTCAGCCCCAGCATTTT
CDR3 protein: CSVEATTDREIQPQHF

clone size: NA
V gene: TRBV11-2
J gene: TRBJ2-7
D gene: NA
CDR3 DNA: TGTGCCAGCAGCTTAGCCCCCACGGTACGTGAGCAGTACTTC
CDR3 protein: CASSLAPTVREQYF

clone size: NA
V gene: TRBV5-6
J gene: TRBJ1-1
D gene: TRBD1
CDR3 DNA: TGTGCCAGCAGGGACAGGACACACACTGAAGCTTTCTTT
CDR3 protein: CASRDRTHTEAFF

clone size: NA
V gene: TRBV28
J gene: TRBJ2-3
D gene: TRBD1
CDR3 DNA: TGTGCCAGCAGCCTGGGACAGGGGGCAGATACGCAGTATTTT
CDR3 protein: CASSLGQGADTQYF